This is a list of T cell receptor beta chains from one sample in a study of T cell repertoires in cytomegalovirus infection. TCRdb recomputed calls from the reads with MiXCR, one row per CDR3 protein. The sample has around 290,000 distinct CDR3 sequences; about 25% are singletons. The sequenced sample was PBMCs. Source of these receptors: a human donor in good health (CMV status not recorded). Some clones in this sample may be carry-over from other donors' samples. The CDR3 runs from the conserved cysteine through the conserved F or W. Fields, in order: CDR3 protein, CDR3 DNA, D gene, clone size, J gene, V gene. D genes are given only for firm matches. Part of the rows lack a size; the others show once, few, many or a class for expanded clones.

CDR3: CASTTTNEKLFF
DNA: TGTGCCAGCACCACGACTAATGAAAAACTGTTTTTT
D: -
size: few
J: TRBJ1-4
V: TRBV2

CDR3: CASSYSGIYEQYF
DNA: TGTGCCAGCAGCTACTCAGGGATCTACGAGCAGTACTTC
D: -
size: -
J: TRBJ2-7
V: TRBV7-4

CDR3: CSARSSAYEQYF
DNA: TGCAGTGCTAGATCGTCAGCCTACGAGCAGTACTTC
D: -
size: -
J: TRBJ2-7
V: TRBV20-1

CDR3: CSASEDSGTQETQYF
DNA: TGCAGTGCTAGCGAGGATAGCGGGACGCAAGAGACCCAGTACTTC
D: TRBD2
size: -
J: TRBJ2-5
V: TRBV20-1

CDR3: CASSLVFQTSSYEQYF
DNA: TGTGCCAGCAGCTTAGTCTTCCAAACCTCCTCCTACGAGCAGTACTTC
D: -
size: few
J: TRBJ2-7
V: TRBV7-2

CDR3: CASSPPKRTGEQFF
DNA: TGTGCCAGCAGCCCCCCAAAGCGGACGGGTGAGCAGTTCTTC
D: -
size: -
J: TRBJ2-1
V: TRBV3-1

CDR3: CASSPGTSGGASTDTQYF
DNA: TGTGCCAGCAGCCCCGGGACTAGCGGGGGAGCTAGCACAGATACGCAGTATTTT
D: TRBD2
size: -
J: TRBJ2-3
V: TRBV6-6

CDR3: CASRLTSGRSNEQFF
DNA: TGTGCCAGCAGGCTGACTAGCGGGAGGTCCAATGAGCAGTTCTTC
D: TRBD2
size: -
J: TRBJ2-1
V: TRBV6-6

CDR3: CASSYPLGTGNTGELFF
DNA: TGTGCCAGCAGTTACCCGCTGGGGACAGGGAACACCGGGGAGCTGTTTTTT
D: TRBD1
size: -
J: TRBJ2-2
V: TRBV6-2/TRBV6-3

CDR3: CASSPPGLAYNEQFF
DNA: TGTGCCAGCAGCCCACCGGGACTAGCGTACAATGAGCAGTTCTTC
D: TRBD2
size: many
J: TRBJ2-1
V: TRBV7-2

CDR3: CASRPRGGNTDTQYF
DNA: TGTGCCAGCAGACCCCGGGGTGGGAATACAGATACGCAGTATTTT
D: -
size: many
J: TRBJ2-3
V: TRBV28

CDR3: CSAIDRSYQPQHF
DNA: TGCAGTGCTATTGACAGAAGTTATCAGCCCCAGCATTTT
D: -
size: many
J: TRBJ1-5
V: TRBV20-1

CDR3: CSAREWIGQEPNEQFF
DNA: TGCAGTGCTAGAGAATGGATCGGACAGGAGCCCAATGAGCAGTTCTTC
D: TRBD1
size: -
J: TRBJ2-1
V: TRBV20-1

CDR3: CASSPRTAASGNTIYF
DNA: TGTGCCAGCAGTCCCCGGACAGCCGCCTCTGGAAACACCATATATTTT
D: -
size: -
J: TRBJ1-3
V: TRBV25-1

CDR3: CAIPTQDPGYTF
DNA: TGTGCCATCCCCACACAGGATCCTGGCTACACCTTC
D: -
size: few
J: TRBJ1-2
V: TRBV2

CDR3: CASSGGTSRYIQYF
DNA: TGTGCCAGCAGTGGAGGGACCTCGAGGTACATTCAGTACTTC
D: -
size: many
J: TRBJ2-4
V: TRBV25-1

CDR3: CASGLGTGRSGYTF
DNA: TGTGCTAGTGGTCTAGGGACAGGGCGGTCGGGCTACACCTTC
D: TRBD1
size: -
J: TRBJ1-2
V: TRBV12-5

CDR3: CASSFQAGLGMYGYEQYF
DNA: TGTGCCAGCAGTTTTCAAGCGGGACTGGGAATGTATGGCTACGAGCAGTACTTC
D: TRBD2
size: -
J: TRBJ2-7
V: TRBV28

CDR3: CASSLREDLSYNEQFF
DNA: TGTGCCAGCAGCTTAAGGGAGGATCTCTCCTACAATGAGCAGTTCTTC
D: -
size: -
J: TRBJ2-1
V: TRBV11-2

CDR3: CASSEGGHYNEQFF
DNA: TGTGCCAGCAGTGAGGGGGGCCACTACAATGAGCAGTTCTTC
D: -
size: -
J: TRBJ2-1
V: TRBV28

CDR3: CATSELTEQFF
DNA: TGTGCCACCAGTGAACTGACAGAGCAGTTCTTC
D: -
size: few
J: TRBJ2-1
V: TRBV24-1

CDR3: CASSRQVVSSGNTIYF
DNA: TGTGCCAGCAGCCGACAGGTTGTGAGCTCTGGAAACACCATATATTTT
D: -
size: many
J: TRBJ1-3
V: TRBV7-2

CDR3: CASSKPPGGRGLEVQPQHF
DNA: TGTGCCAGCAGTAAACCCCCGGGTGGCCGGGGGCTCGAAGTTCAGCCCCAGCATTTT
D: -
size: few
J: TRBJ1-5
V: TRBV28

CDR3: CASSSLSDLLGEKLFF
DNA: TGTGCCAGCAGTTCCCTCTCGGACTTACTGGGGGAAAAACTGTTTTTT
D: -
size: -
J: TRBJ1-4
V: TRBV27

CDR3: CASSTGTSGRGRQFF
DNA: TGTGCCAGCAGCACCGGGACTAGCGGGAGGGGACGGCAGTTCTTC
D: TRBD2
size: many
J: TRBJ2-1
V: TRBV11-3

CDR3: CASSLWTRPPHEQFF
DNA: TGTGCCAGCAGTTTGTGGACTAGGCCCCCTCATGAGCAGTTCTTC
D: TRBD2
size: -
J: TRBJ2-1
V: TRBV28